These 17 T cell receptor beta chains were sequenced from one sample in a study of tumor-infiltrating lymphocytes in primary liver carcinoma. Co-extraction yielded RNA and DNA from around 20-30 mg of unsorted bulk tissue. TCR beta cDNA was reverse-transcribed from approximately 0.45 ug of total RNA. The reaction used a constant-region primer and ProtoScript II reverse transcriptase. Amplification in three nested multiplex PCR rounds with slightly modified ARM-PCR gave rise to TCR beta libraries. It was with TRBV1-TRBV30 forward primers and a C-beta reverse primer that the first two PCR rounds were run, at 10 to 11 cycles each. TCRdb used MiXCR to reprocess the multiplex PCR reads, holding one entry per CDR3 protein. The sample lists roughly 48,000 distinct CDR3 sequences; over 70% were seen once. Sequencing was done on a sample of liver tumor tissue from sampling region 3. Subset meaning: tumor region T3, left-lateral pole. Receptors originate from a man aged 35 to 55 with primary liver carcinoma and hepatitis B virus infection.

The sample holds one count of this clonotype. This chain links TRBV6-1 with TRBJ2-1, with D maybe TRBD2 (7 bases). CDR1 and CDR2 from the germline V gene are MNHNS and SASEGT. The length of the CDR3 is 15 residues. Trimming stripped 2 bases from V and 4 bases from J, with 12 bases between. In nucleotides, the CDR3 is TGTGCCAGCAGTGAACGAAGGGGGGGGTACAATGAGCAGTTCTTC. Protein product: CASSERRGGYNEQFF.

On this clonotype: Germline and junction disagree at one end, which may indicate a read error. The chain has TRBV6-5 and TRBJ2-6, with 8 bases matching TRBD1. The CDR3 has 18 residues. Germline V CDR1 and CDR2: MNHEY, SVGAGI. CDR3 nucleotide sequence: TGTGCCAGCAGTCTTTGGACAGGGATGAATGCTGGTGCCAACGTCCTGACATTC. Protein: CASSLWTGMNAGANVLTF.

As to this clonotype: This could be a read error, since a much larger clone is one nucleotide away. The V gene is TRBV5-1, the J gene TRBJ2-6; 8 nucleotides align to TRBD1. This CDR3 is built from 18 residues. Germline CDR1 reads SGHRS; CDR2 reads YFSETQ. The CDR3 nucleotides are TGCGCCAGCAGCTTGCAGGCAGGGGGCTACTCTGGGGCCAACGCCCTGACTTTC. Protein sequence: CASSLQAGGYSGANALTF.

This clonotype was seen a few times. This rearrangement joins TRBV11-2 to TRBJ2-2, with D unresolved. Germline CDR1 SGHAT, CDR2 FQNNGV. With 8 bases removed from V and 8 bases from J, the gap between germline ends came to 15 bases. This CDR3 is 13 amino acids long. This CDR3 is CASGRVLLGELFF. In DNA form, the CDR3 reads TGTGCCAGCGGCCGGGTCCTTCTTGGGGAGCTGTTTTTT. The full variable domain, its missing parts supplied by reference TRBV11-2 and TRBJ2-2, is EAGVAQSPRYKIIEKRQSVAFWCNPISGHATLYWYQQILGQGPKLLIQFQNNGVVDDSQLPKDRFSAERLKGVDSTLKIQPAKLEDSAVYLCASGRVLLGELFFGEGSRLTVL.

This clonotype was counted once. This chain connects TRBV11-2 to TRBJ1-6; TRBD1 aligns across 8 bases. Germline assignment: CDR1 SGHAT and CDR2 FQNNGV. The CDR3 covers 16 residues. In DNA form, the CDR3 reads TGTTCGGGCAGCTTACTCGACAGGGGCTATAATTCACCCCTCCACTTT. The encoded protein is CSGSLLDRGYNSPLHF. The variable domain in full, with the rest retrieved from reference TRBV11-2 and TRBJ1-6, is EAGVAQSPRYKIIEKRQSVAFWCNPISGHATLYWYQQILGQGPKLLIQFQNNGVVDDSQLPKDRFSAERLKGVDSTLKIQPAKLEDSAVYLCSGSLLDRGYNSPLHFGNGTRLTVT.

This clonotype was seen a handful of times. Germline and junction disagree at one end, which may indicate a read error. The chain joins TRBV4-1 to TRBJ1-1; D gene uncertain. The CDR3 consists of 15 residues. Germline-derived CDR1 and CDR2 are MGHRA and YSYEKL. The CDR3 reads CASSHSQRLNAEAFF. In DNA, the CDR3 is TGCGCCAGCAGCCACTCCCAGAGATTGAACGCTGAAGCTTTCTTT.

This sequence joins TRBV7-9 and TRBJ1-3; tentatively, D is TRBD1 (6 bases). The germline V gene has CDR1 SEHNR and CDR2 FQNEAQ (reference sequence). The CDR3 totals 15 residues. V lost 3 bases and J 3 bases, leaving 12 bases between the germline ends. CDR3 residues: CASSFAGTSGNTIYF. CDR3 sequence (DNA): TGTGCCAGCAGCTTTGCCGGGACAAGTGGAAACACCATATATTTT.

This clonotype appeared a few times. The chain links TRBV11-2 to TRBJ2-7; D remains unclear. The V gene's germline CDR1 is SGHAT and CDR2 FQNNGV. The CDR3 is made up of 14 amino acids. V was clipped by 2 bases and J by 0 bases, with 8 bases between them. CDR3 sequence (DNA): TGTGCCAGCAGCTTAAACAGCCTCTCCTACGAGCAGTACTTC. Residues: CASSLNSLSYEQYF. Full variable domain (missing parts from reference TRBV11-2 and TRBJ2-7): EAGVAQSPRYKIIEKRQSVAFWCNPISGHATLYWYQQILGQGPKLLIQFQNNGVVDDSQLPKDRFSAERLKGVDSTLKIQPAKLEDSAVYLCASSLNSLSYEQYFGPGTRLTVT.

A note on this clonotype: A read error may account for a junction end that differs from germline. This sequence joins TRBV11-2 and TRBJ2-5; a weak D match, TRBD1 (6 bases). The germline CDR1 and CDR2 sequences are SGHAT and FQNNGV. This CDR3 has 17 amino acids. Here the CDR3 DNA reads TGTGCCAGCAACTTAGTCGGTGGGGGCAGTCGGCAAGAGTCCCAGTACTTC. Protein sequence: CASNLVGGGSRQESQYF.

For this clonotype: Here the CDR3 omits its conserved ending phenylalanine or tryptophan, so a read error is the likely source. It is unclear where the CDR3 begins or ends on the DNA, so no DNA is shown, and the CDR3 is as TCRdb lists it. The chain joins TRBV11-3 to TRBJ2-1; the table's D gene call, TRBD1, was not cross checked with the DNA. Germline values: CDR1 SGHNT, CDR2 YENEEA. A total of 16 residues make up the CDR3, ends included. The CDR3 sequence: CASSLWGTGGHNEQLY.

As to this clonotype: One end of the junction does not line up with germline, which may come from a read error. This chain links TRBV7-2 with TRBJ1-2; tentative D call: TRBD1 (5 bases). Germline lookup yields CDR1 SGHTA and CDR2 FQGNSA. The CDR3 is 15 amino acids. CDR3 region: CVSSSTQGEGYGHTF. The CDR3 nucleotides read TGTGTCAGCAGCTCGACGCAGGGAGAAGGCTATGGCCACACCTTC.

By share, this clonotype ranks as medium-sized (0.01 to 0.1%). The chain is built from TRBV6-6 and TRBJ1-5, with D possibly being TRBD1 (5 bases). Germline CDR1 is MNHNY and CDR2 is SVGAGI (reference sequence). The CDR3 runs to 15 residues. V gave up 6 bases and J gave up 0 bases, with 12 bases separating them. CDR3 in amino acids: CASRPGTDSNQPQHF. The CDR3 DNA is TGTGCCAGCAGACCCGGGACGGATAGCAATCAGCCCCAGCATTTT.

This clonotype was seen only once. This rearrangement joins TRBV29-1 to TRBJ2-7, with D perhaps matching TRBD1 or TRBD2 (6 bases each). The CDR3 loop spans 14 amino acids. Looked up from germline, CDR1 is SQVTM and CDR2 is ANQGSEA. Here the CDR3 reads CSAGSGTGDNEQYF. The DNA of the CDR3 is TGCAGTGCTGGATCCGGGACGGGGGACAACGAGCAGTACTTC.

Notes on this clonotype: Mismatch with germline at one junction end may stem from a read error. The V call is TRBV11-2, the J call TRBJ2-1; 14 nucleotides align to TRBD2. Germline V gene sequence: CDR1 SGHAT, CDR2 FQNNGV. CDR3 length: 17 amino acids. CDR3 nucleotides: TGTGCCAGCAGCAGAGGGACTAGCGGGAGTTCCTACAATGAGCGGTTTTTC. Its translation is CASSRGTSGSSYNERFF. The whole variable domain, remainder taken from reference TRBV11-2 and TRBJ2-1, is EAGVAQSPRYKIIEKRQSVAFWCNPISGHATLYWYQQILGQGPKLLIQFQNNGVVDDSQLPKDRFSAERLKGVDSTLKIQPAKLEDSAVYLCASSRGTSGSSYNERFFGPGTRLTVL.

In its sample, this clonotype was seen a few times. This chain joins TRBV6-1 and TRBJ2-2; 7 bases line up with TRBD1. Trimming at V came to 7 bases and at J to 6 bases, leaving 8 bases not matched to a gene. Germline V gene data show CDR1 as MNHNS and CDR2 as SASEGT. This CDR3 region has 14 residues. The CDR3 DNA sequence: TGTGCCAGCAATACTCTCGGGACAGCCGGGGAGCTGTTTTTT. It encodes CASNTLGTAGELFF.

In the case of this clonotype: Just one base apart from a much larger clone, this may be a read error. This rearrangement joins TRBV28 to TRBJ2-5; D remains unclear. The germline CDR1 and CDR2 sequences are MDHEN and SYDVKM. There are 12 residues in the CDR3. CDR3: CAISIDGETQYF. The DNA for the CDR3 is TGTGCCATCAGTATTGACGGGGAGACCCAGTACTTC.

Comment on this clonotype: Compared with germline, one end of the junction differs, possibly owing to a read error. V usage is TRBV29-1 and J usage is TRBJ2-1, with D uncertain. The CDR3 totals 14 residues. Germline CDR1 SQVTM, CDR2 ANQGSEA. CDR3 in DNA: TGCAGCGCCGTCTCCTGGGCAGGCAACAATGTGCAGTTCTTC. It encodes CSAVSWAGNNVQFF.